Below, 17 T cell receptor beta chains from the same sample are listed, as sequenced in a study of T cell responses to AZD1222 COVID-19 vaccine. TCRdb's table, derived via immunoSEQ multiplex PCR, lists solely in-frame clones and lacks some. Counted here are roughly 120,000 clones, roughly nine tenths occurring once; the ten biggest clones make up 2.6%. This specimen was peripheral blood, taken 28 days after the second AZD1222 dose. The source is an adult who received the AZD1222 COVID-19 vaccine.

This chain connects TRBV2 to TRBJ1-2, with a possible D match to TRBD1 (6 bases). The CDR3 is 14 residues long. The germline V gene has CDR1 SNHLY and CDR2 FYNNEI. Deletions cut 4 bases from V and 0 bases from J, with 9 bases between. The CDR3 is CASSAGASNYGYTF. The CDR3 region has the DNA TGTGCCAGCAGTGCAGGGGCCTCTAACTATGGCTACACCTTC.

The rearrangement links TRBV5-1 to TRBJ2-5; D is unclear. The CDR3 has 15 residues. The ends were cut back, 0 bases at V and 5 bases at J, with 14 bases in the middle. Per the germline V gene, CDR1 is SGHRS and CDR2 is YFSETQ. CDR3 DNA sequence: TGCGCCAGCAGCTTGGTCGAGGAAGGTGGGGAGACCCAGTACTTC. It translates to CASSLVEEGGETQYF.

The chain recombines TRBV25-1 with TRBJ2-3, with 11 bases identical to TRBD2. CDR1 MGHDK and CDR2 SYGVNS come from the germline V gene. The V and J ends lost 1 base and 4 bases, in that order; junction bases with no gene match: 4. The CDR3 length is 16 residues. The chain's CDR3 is CASSEFSGGAADTQYF. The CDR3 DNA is TGTGCCAGCAGTGAATTTAGCGGGGGGGCCGCAGATACGCAGTATTTT. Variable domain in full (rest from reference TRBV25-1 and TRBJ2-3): EADIYQTPRYLVIGTGKKITLECSQTMGHDKMYWYQQDPGMELHLIHYSYGVNSTEKGDLSSESTVSRIRTEHFPLTLESARPSHTSQYLCASSEFSGGAADTQYFGPGTRLTVL.

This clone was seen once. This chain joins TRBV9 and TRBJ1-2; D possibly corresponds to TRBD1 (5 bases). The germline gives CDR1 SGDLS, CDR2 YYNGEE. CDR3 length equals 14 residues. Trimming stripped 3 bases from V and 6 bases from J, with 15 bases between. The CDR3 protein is CASSARRGSDGYTF. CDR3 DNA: TGTGCCAGCAGCGCGAGGCGGGGCAGTGATGGCTACACCTTC.

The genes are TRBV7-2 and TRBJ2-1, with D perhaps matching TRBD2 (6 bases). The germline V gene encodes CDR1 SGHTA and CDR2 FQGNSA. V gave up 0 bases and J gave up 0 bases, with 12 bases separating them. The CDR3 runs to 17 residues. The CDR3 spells CASSLAAGMSSYNEQFF. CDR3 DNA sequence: TGTGCCAGCAGCTTAGCGGCGGGAATGAGCTCCTACAATGAGCAGTTCTTC.

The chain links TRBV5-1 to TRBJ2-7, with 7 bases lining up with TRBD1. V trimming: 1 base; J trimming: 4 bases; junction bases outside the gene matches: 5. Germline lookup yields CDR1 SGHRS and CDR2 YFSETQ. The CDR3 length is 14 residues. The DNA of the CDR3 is TGCGCCAGCAGCTTGCAGGGGGTTTCTTACGAGCAGTACTTC. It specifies CASSLQGVSYEQYF.

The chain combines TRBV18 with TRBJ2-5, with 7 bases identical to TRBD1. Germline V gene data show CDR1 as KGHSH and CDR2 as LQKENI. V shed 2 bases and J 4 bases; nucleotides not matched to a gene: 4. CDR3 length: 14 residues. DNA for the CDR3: TGTGCCAGCTCACCAAAGGGGGCGGTAGAGACCCAGTACTTC. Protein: CASSPKGAVETQYF. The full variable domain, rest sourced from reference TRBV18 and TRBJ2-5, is NAGVMQNPRHLVRRRGQEARLRCSPMKGHSHVYWYRQLPEEGLKFMVYLQKENIIDESGMPKERFSAEFPKEGPSILRIQQVVRGDSAAYFCASSPKGAVETQYFGPGTRLLVL.

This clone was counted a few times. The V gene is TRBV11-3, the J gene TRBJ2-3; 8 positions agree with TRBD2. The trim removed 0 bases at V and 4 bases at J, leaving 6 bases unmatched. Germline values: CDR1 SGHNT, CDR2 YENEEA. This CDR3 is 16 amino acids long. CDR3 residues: CASSLEASGYPDTQYF. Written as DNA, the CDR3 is TGTGCCAGCAGCTTAGAGGCTAGCGGGTACCCAGATACGCAGTATTTT.

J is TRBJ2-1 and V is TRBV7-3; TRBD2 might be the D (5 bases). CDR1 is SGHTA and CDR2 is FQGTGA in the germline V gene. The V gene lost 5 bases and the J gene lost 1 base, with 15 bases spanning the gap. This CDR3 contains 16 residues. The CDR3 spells CASSHLGRGSYNEQFF. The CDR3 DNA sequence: TGTGCCAGCAGCCACCTCGGACGGGGTTCCTACAATGAGCAGTTCTTC.

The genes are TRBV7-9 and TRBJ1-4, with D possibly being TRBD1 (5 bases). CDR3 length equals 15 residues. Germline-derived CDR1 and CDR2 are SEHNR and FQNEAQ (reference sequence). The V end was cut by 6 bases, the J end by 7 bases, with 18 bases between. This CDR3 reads CASSTYGGTVEKLFF. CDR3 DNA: TGTGCCAGCAGTACCTACGGGGGGACCGTTGAAAAACTGTTTTTT.

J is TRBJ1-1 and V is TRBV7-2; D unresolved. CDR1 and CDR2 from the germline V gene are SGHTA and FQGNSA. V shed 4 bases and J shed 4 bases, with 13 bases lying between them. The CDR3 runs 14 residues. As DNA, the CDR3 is TGTGCCAGCAGCTCCAGCCTTGCTGGCACTGAAGCTTTCTTT. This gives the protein CASSSSLAGTEAFF.

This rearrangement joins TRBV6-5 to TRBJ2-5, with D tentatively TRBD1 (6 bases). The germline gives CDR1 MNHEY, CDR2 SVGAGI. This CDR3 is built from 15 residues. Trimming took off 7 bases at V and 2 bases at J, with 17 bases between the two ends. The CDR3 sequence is CASNLSFRGQETQYF. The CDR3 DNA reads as TGTGCCAGCAATCTCTCCTTTAGGGGGCAAGAGACCCAGTACTTC.

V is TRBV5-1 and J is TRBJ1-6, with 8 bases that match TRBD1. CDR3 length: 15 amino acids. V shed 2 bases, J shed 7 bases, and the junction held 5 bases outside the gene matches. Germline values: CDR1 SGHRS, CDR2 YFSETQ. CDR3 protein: CASSLRDRNNSPLHF. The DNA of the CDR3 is TGCGCCAGCAGCTTACGGGACAGGAACAATTCACCCCTCCACTTT. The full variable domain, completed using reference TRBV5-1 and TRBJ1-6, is KAGVTQTPRYLIKTRGQQVTLSCSPISGHRSVSWYQQTPGQGLQFLFEYFSETQRNKGNFPGRFSGRQFSNSRSEMNVSTLELGDSALYLCASSLRDRNNSPLHFGNGTRLTVT.

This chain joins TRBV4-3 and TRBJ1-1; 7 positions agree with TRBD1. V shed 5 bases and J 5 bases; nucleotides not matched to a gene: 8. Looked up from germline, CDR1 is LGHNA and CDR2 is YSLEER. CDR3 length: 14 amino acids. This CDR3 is CASSWTGRGTEAFF. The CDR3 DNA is TGCGCCAGCAGCTGGACAGGTAGGGGGACTGAAGCTTTCTTT.

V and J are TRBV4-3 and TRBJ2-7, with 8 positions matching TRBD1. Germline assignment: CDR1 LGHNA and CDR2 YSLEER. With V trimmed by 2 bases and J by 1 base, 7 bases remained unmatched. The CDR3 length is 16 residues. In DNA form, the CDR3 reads TGCGCCAGCAGCCAAAACCGGGACAGGAGTTCCTACGAGCAGTACTTC. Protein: CASSQNRDRSSYEQYF.

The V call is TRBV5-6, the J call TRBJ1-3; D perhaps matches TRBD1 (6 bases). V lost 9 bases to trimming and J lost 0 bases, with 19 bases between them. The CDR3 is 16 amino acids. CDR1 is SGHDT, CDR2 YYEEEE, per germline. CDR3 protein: CATLRWGANSGNTIYF. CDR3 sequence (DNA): TGTGCCACCCTACGGTGGGGGGCGAACTCTGGAAACACCATATATTTT.

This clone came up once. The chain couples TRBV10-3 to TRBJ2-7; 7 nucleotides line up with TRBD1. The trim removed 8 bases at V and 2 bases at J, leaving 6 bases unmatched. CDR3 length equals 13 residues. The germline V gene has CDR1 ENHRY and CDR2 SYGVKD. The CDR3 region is CAISGQTPYEQYF. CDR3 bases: TGTGCCATCTCGGGACAGACCCCCTACGAGCAGTACTTC.